This TCR beta chain was sequenced for a study of regulatory T cells in long-lasting Graves disease. Combining iRepertoire HTBI primers with Arm-PCR of CDR3 regions, the authors built TCR beta libraries. Via MiXCR, TCRdb re-called the multiplex PCR reads, giving one row per CDR3 protein. This sample has 300,000 to 400,000 distinct CDR3 sequences, with over 15% found just once. Germline V gives CDR1 MDHEN, CDR2 SYDVKM. This CDR3 has 15 residues. V shed 2 bases, J shed 3 bases, and the junction held 4 bases outside the gene matches. Time point specified: newly diagnosed GD, antithyroid drugs for less than 3 months. PBMC RNA was the source of the TCR library. These sequences were also reported in another study, on T cells in Graves' hyperthyroidism and ophthalmopathy.

The sample consisted of peripheral blood mononuclear cells (PBMCs), taken at new diagnosis, from a patient treated with antithyroid drugs. The gene calls are TRBV28 and TRBJ1-2, with 9 bases matching TRBD1. The sequence came from a man in his forties with Graves disease. DNA of the CDR3: TGTGCCAGCAGTTTACTGGGACAGGGCCACTATGGCTACACCTTC. Translating it yields CASSLLGQGHYGYTF.